Reported below is one TCR beta chain. Its antigen is undetermined. Data came from immunoSEQ multiplex PCR; TCRdb stores just in-frame clones and leaves some out. The sample records fewer than 70,000 clones, about 90% being singletons. These data belong to a study of lymphopenia after photon versus proton radiotherapy. The ends lost 2 bases at V and 7 bases at J; junction bases unmatched: 5. Germline V lookup: CDR1 SGHDT, CDR2 YYEEEE. The CDR3 sequence is 14 residues long. Study-wide findings and caveats: After the lymphocyte nadir, photon-treated repertoires showed oligoclonal expansion, especially of CD8+ Temra cells.

The starting material was peripheral blood, obtained from a patient treated with proton-based radiotherapy. The source of this sequence is a man older than 75 with esophageal cancer. The rearrangement uses TRBV5-6 and TRBJ1-2; TRBD1 aligns across 10 bases. The CDR3 sequence: CASSFDRGLSGYTF. Written as DNA, the CDR3 is TGTGCCAGCAGCTTCGACAGGGGGCTCTCTGGCTACACCTTC.